A single sample is the source of the 27 T cell receptor beta chains below, sequenced in a study of cytomegalovirus exposure and HLA in healthy donors listed by TCRdb under 2017. The library was generated by the immunoSEQ multiplex PCR assay. A mixture of 60 forward primers for TCR Vbeta segments and 13 reverse primers for TCR Jbeta segments was used in the multiplex PCR. TCRdb stores this immuneACCESS table with in-frame sequences only. Part of the clones is absent; in the studies checked, under half of the shortfall reflects unresolved V genes, and no reason is known for the rest. The sample data list 180,000 or so clones, and roughly 80% of these were observed just once. The biggest ten clones account for roughly 7.1% of the sample. The sequencing sample was made of PBMCs. Source of these receptors: a woman aged 40 to 49 in good health and CMV-seropositive.

The table lists this clone with a count of one. The chain links TRBV9 to TRBJ1-2; 7 nucleotides line up with TRBD1. The CDR3 extends over 17 amino acids. Germline lookup yields CDR1 SGDLS and CDR2 YYNGEE. Trimming cost V 1 base and J 6 bases; bases outside gene matches: 15. CDR3 in amino acids: CASSVSAQTGQHHGYTF. CDR3 DNA: TGTGCCAGCAGCGTATCTGCCCAGACAGGGCAACATCATGGCTACACCTTC.

This chain uses TRBV2 with TRBJ2-5; 10 bases align to TRBD2. The V and J ends lost 6 bases and 5 bases, in that order; junction bases with no gene match: 3. CDR3 length equals 13 residues. CDR1 and CDR2 from the germline V gene are SNHLY and FYNNEI. The CDR3 sequence is CASSAGLAETQYF. The CDR3, as DNA: TGTGCCAGCAGCGCGGGACTAGCGGAGACCCAGTACTTC.

Concerning this clone: One junction end disagrees with the germline gene, perhaps due to a read error. The chain combines TRBV29-1 with TRBJ1-5; possibly TRBD1 for D (6 bases). The CDR3 spans 13 residues. In germline, CDR1 is SQVTM, CDR2 ANQGSEA. CDR3 DNA: TGCAGCGTTGGGGAACAGGGCAAACAGCCCCAGCATTTT. Translated, it gives CSVGEQGKQPQHF.

In the case of this clone: One end of the junction does not line up with germline, which may come from a read error. The same CDR3 also results from other DNA sequences found in this sample. The chain has TRBV18 and TRBJ1-1, with TRBD1 matching 9 bases. The CDR3 runs 17 residues. Germline CDR1 KGHSH, CDR2 LQKENI. This chain's CDR3 is CASSPNGQGKMNTEAFF. The CDR3 nucleotides are TGCGCCAGCTCACCCAATGGACAGGGGAAAATGAACACTGAAGCTTTCTTT.

The V call is TRBV28, the J call TRBJ1-2; 9 bases match TRBD1. The ends lost 11 bases at V and 8 bases at J; junction bases unmatched: 15. There are 14 residues in the CDR3. The germline CDR1 and CDR2 sequences are MDHEN and SYDVKM. The CDR3 is CAWKKMGQGIGYTF. DNA for the CDR3: TGTGCCTGGAAGAAGATGGGACAGGGAATCGGCTACACCTTC.

The chain links TRBV28 to TRBJ2-1; 8 bases fit TRBD1. The germline gives CDR1 MDHEN, CDR2 SYDVKM. This CDR3 region has 14 residues. V dropped 8 bases and J dropped 4; count of bases not matched to a gene: 7. The CDR3: CASHGQGGYNEQFF. CDR3 in DNA: TGTGCCAGCCACGGACAGGGCGGGTACAATGAGCAGTTCTTC.

The V gene is TRBV5-4, the J gene TRBJ1-2, with D possibly being TRBD1 (6 bases). V dropped 4 bases and J dropped 8 bases, with 24 bases sitting between them. This CDR3 is 16 amino acids long. Per the germline V gene, CDR1 is SGHNT and CDR2 is YYREEE (reference sequence). Here the CDR3 reads CASSAPRQAEGSGYTF. The CDR3 nucleotides are TGTGCCAGCAGCGCCCCCCGACAGGCCGAGGGGTCAGGCTACACCTTC.

The chain joins TRBV10-3 to TRBJ1-3, with 7 positions matching TRBD1. This CDR3 has 15 amino acids. The J segment lost 2 bases and the V segment lost 3 bases, leaving 4 bases of the junction unmatched. Germline assignment: CDR1 ENHRY and CDR2 SYGVKD. The CDR3 nucleotides are TGTGCCATCAGTGATGGAACAGGGGCTGGAAACACCATATATTTT. As protein: CAISDGTGAGNTIYF.

This clone was recorded once. This chain uses TRBV7-2 with TRBJ2-2, with TRBD1 matching over 8 bases. The CDR3 sequence is 15 residues long. The J segment lost 7 bases and the V segment lost 4 bases, leaving 8 bases of the junction unmatched. Per germline, CDR1 SGHTA and CDR2 FQGNSA. CDR3 nucleotide sequence: TGTGCCAGCAGCTCCCACAGGGGGATTAGCGGGGAGCTGTTTTTT. Protein product: CASSSHRGISGELFF.

This chain's CDR3 is CASSLFGRGTYATGELFF. Here the CDR3 DNA reads TGTGCCAGCAGCTTATTTGGGCGGGGGACTTACGCGACCGGGGAGCTGTTTTTT. J is TRBJ2-2 and V is TRBV7-9; 7 nucleotides agree with TRBD2. This CDR3 region has 18 residues. After removal of 2 bases from V and 5 bases from J, the junction contained 14 bases not matched to a gene. Germline loops: CDR1 SEHNR, CDR2 FQNEAQ (reference sequence).

The CDR3: CAISGQSEYGYTF. For the CDR3, the DNA is TGTGCCATCAGTGGACAGTCCGAGTATGGCTACACCTTC. The V gene is TRBV10-3, the J gene TRBJ1-2; a weak D match, TRBD1 (5 bases). The CDR3 spans 13 residues. Trimming shortened V by 4 bases and J by 5 bases, and 11 bases separated the two germline ends. The germline CDR1 and CDR2 sequences are ENHRY and SYGVKD.

In the case of this clone: Other DNA sequences of this sample code for an identical CDR3. The chain links TRBV28 to TRBJ1-5; D not resolved. The CDR3 totals 13 residues. The germline gives CDR1 MDHEN, CDR2 SYDVKM. With 6 bases removed from V and 6 bases from J, the gap between germline ends came to 12 bases. The CDR3 loop is CASRPPGGQPQHF. Written as DNA, the CDR3 is TGTGCCAGCAGACCCCCCGGCGGTCAGCCCCAGCATTTT.

This chain joins TRBV6-1 and TRBJ1-2, with a tentative D call TRBD1 (6 bases). V lost 5 bases and J 4 bases, leaving 11 bases between the germline ends. Germline loops: CDR1 MNHNS, CDR2 SASEGT. The CDR3 length is 13 residues. DNA of the CDR3: TGTGCCAGCAGTACGGACAGTACCTATGGCTACACCTTC. Translated, it gives CASSTDSTYGYTF.

This chain joins TRBV5-6 and TRBJ2-1, with a tentative D call TRBD2 (5 bases). The germline V gene encodes CDR1 SGHDT and CDR2 YYEEEE. V lost 3 bases and J lost 2, with 12 bases in between. The CDR3 contains 15 residues. The CDR3 DNA reads as TGTGCCAGCAGCTGGCTCAGCGGAGCCTACAATGAGCAGTTCTTC. Encoded protein: CASSWLSGAYNEQFF.

The rearrangement links TRBV29-1 to TRBJ1-2; TRBD1 agrees at 8 bases. CDR3 length: 13 residues. V was pared by 2 bases and J by 6 bases, with 5 bases of the junction left unmatched. Per germline, CDR1 SQVTM and CDR2 ANQGSEA. In nucleotides, the CDR3 is TGCAGCGTTGAACCTCAGGGGGCGAATGGCTACACCTTC. It codes for CSVEPQGANGYTF.

A few counts support this clone. This chain connects TRBV7-9 to TRBJ2-5; 7 bases line up with TRBD1. With V trimmed by 3 bases and J by 8 bases, 6 bases remained unmatched. CDR1 is SEHNR, CDR2 FQNEAQ, per germline (reference sequence). This CDR3 is 13 amino acids long. CDR3 amino acids: CASSLTGLVTQYF. CDR3 sequence (DNA): TGTGCCAGCAGCTTGACAGGGCTCGTCACCCAGTACTTC.

The chain couples TRBV7-2 to TRBJ2-1; maybe TRBD2 (6 bases). The CDR3 has 15 residues. Between the trimmed V and J ends, which lost 5 bases and 10 bases, there was a span of 21 bases. Germline V gene data show CDR1 as SGHTA and CDR2 as FQGNSA. The CDR3 nucleotides are TGTGCCAGCAGCCCGGGAGCGGTGAGGGCCGGCGAGCAGTTCTTC. As protein: CASSPGAVRAGEQFF.

There are a few counts of this clone. The CDR3 sequence is CASSGPGTGVTEAFF. The CDR3 DNA follows: TGCGCCAGCAGCGGTCCCGGGACAGGGGTGACTGAAGCTTTCTTT. The chain is built from TRBV5-1 and TRBJ1-1, with 10 bases aligning to TRBD1. V gave up 4 bases and J gave up 5 bases; unmatched junction bases: 8. The CDR3 totals 15 residues. Germline V gene data show CDR1 as SGHRS and CDR2 as YFSETQ.

Comments on this clone: In the same sample, other DNA sequences code for this CDR3. The chain has TRBV28 and TRBJ2-1; the D gene is possibly TRBD2 (6 bases). This CDR3 region has 14 residues. Germline V gene sequence: CDR1 MDHEN, CDR2 SYDVKM. Deletions cut 5 bases from V and 7 bases from J, with 15 bases between. This chain's CDR3 is CASSLLGRGNEQFF. CDR3 sequence (DNA): TGTGCCAGCAGTCTTCTTGGGCGGGGTAATGAGCAGTTCTTC.

V and J are TRBV30 and TRBJ1-5; possible D gene TRBD1, 5 bases. Germline loops: CDR1 GTSNPN, CDR2 SVGIG (reference sequence). V was clipped by 3 bases and J by 2 bases, with 11 bases between them. CDR3 length equals 14 residues. The CDR3 DNA follows: TGTGCCTGGAGCCGGTGGGGGGGCAATCAGCCCCAGCATTTT. This gives the protein CAWSRWGGNQPQHF.

The chain carries TRBV5-1 and TRBJ2-7; possible D gene TRBD1, 5 bases. Trimming left V 4 bases short and J 2 bases short, with 13 bases between. The CDR3 runs to 14 residues. The V gene's germline CDR1 is SGHRS and CDR2 YFSETQ. The CDR3 here is CASSRDSNTYEQYF. The CDR3 region has the DNA TGCGCCAGCAGCCGTGACAGTAATACCTACGAGCAGTACTTC.

This chain links TRBV20-1 with TRBJ2-5; no definite D call. Trimming took 3 bases from V and 5 from J, leaving 7 bases between them. This CDR3 has 11 residues. The germline CDR1 and CDR2 sequences are DFQATT and SNEGSKA (reference sequence). DNA of the CDR3: TGCAGTGCTAGCTCGGAGGAGACCCAGTACTTC. This gives the protein CSASSEETQYF.

This clone has just a few counts. The chain uses TRBV5-6 and TRBJ2-1; weak D call: TRBD2 (6 bases). The V end lost 3 bases, the J end lost 3 bases, and 7 bases lay between the germline ends. Germline loops: CDR1 SGHDT, CDR2 YYEEEE. The CDR3 length is 13 residues. The CDR3 region is CASSSGGYNEQFF. The CDR3 bases are TGTGCCAGCAGCTCCGGGGGCTACAATGAGCAGTTCTTC.

This chain joins TRBV28 and TRBJ1-1, with D uncertain. The CDR3 length is 13 residues. The germline V gene encodes CDR1 MDHEN and CDR2 SYDVKM. The germline V and J ends were trimmed by 6 bases and 1 base, with 9 bases remaining between them. The CDR3 loop reads CASRRGSNTEAFF. DNA for the CDR3: TGTGCCAGCAGGCGAGGGTCGAACACTGAAGCTTTCTTT.

The rearrangement joins TRBV15 to TRBJ2-3, with 9 nucleotides matching TRBD2. In germline, CDR1 is LNHNV, CDR2 YYDKDF (reference sequence). Unmatched junction bases numbered 19, after V lost 3 bases and J lost 0 bases. The CDR3 has 21 amino acids. The CDR3 coding sequence is TGTGCCACCAGCAGGGGGGGAGGTACTGTAGGCGGGAGGGTTAGCACAGATACGCAGTATTTT. This gives the protein CATSRGGGTVGGRVSTDTQYF.

This rearrangement joins TRBV14 to TRBJ2-1; D unresolved. The CDR3 contains 11 residues. Germline V lookup: CDR1 SGHDN, CDR2 FVKESK. With 4 bases removed from V and 9 bases from J, the gap between germline ends came to 7 bases. In DNA, the CDR3 is TGTGCCAGCAGCCTCGGTGGTGAGCAGTTCTTC. Protein sequence: CASSLGGEQFF.

This rearrangement joins TRBV6-5 to TRBJ2-1, with 7 bases that match TRBD2. J lost 7 bases, V lost 6 bases, and 9 bases had no gene match. This CDR3 has 14 residues. The germline gives CDR1 MNHEY, CDR2 SVGAGI. CDR3 nucleotides: TGTGCCAGCAGCCGACAAACCGGGGGGAATGAGCAGTTCTTC. It codes for CASSRQTGGNEQFF.